This T cell receptor (beta chain) was sequenced for a study of prognosis after radiotherapy for stage I lung cancer. For the study at large: Following radiotherapy, several patients went on to present distant metastases at a median of 7 months, and approximately 15 exhibited no significant progression. Broader study findings: Reportedly, TRBV and TRBJ gene usage varied with metastasis presence.

The germline V gene has CDR1 MDHEN and CDR2 SYDVKM. With 6 bases removed from V and 5 bases from J, the gap between germline ends came to 23 bases. CDR3 length: 16 residues. By sample share, this clonotype is medium-sized. The antigen remains undetermined. Amplification of TCR beta CDR3 from genomic DNA used two-round multiplex PCR. The first PCR round targeted every TRBV and TRBJ gene with specific primers. TCRdb reanalysed the multiplex PCR reads using MiXCR and keeps one entry per CDR3 protein. This sample carries about 18,000 distinct CDR3 sequences, roughly two fifths of them seen once, and the ten largest clones take around 42%.

The chain has TRBV28 and TRBJ2-7; tentatively, D is TRBD2 (6 bases). The sequence came from a donor of 50 years or more with non-small cell lung cancer. Material: PBMCs, obtained before or after stereotactic body radiation therapy (not recorded which). This CDR3 reads CASRGRPGLSSNEQYF. CDR3 DNA sequence: TGTGCCAGCAGGGGAAGACCGGGACTGAGTAGTAACGAGCAGTACTTC.